A single T cell receptor (beta chain) is shown here with its context. Germline lookup yields CDR1 DFQATT and CDR2 SNEGSKA (reference sequence). Trimming cost V 6 bases and J 4 bases, with 7 bases left between them. CDR3 length: 10 residues. This record comes from a study of blood T cell repertoires in COVID-19. For the study at large: The United States, Italy and Spain supplied acute and convalescent COVID-19 samples.

The assay was immunoSEQ multiplex PCR, and TCRdb's table has in-frame clones only and misses some. This sample has roughly 250,000 clones, with 88% found just once. The receptor was isolated from a woman aged 45-60 years who had recovered from COVID-19. Sequenced sample: PBMCs or T cells enriched from blood (not recorded which). The chain uses TRBV20-1 and TRBJ2-7; D not resolved. CDR3 protein: CSAHQYEQYF. The CDR3 bases are TGCAGTGCCCACCAGTACGAGCAGTACTTC.